This record concerns one T cell receptor beta chain sequence. The antigen is not known. These data come from a study of OX40 agonist ivuxolimab in advanced cancers. Study at large: Every 2 weeks, patients received ivuxolimab intravenously, dosed at 0.01 to 10 mg/kg. Study outcomes and limitations: Not determined was the antigen specificity of the expanded peripheral T cells.

Here immunoSEQ multiplex PCR was the method, and the copy in TCRdb shows in-frame clones only, minus some. The sample holds 60,000 to 75,000 clones, nearly 90% seen once. Germline V gives CDR1 SGHDT, CDR2 YYEEEE. This CDR3 contains 15 residues. V was trimmed by 4 bases and J by 7 bases, leaving 18 bases between them. The TCR was taken from an adult with an advanced solid tumor such as melanoma, head and neck, liver or kidney cancer. The J gene is TRBJ1-5, the V gene TRBV5-6, with D unresolved. This specimen was CD4+ or CD8+ T cells sorted from blood, taken in a trial of the OX40 agonist ivuxolimab. The CDR3: CASSIYLRGRQPQHF. As DNA, the CDR3 is TGTGCCAGCAGCATTTACCTACGTGGAAGGCAGCCCCAGCATTTT.